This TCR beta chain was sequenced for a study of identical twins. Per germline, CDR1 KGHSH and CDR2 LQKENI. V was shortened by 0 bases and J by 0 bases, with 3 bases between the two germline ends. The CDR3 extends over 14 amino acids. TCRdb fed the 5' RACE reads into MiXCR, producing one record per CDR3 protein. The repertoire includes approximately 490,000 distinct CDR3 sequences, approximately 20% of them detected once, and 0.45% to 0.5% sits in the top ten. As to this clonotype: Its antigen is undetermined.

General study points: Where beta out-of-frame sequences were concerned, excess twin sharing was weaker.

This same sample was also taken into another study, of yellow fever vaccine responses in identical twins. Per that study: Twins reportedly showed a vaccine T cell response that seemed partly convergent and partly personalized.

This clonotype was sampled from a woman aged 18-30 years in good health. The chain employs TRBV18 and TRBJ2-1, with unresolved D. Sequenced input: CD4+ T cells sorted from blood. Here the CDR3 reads CASSPPDSYNEQFF. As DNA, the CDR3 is TGTGCCAGCTCACCACCGGACTCCTACAATGAGCAGTTCTTC.